These 16 T cell receptor beta chains were sequenced from one sample in a study of somatic mutations in cytotoxic T cells in rheumatoid arthritis (dated by TCRdb to 2017 to 2019). The library was built by means of the immunoSEQ multiplex PCR assay. The table comes from immuneACCESS by way of TCRdb, which keeps in-frame sequences with V and J called. Part of the clones is missing from these tables; in studies checked, under half for an unresolved V gene and the rest for unknown reasons. A total of under 25,000 clones appear in this sample, roughly 85% of them only once. The top ten clonotypes cover approximately 6.9% of the sample. The specimen was CD8+ T cells sorted from blood. The receptors stem from a woman aged 40 to 50 with rheumatoid arthritis.

The chain links TRBV30 to TRBJ2-7, with TRBD2 as a possible D gene (6 bases). The CDR3 contains 13 residues. Trimming took 5 bases from V and 3 from J, leaving 14 bases between them. Germline CDR1 is GTSNPN and CDR2 is SVGIG (reference sequence). CDR3 in amino acids: CAWVGDSNYEQYF. The CDR3 DNA is TGTGCCTGGGTCGGGGACTCGAACTACGAGCAGTACTTC.

The V and J genes are TRBV27 and TRBJ2-7; tentatively, D is TRBD1 (6 bases). CDR3 length: 14 amino acids. The V gene's germline CDR1 is MNHEY and CDR2 SMNVEV (reference sequence). Trimming stripped 6 bases from V and 3 bases from J, with 15 bases between. In DNA, the CDR3 is TGTGCCAGCAGACGACAGGATTTTCGCTACGAGCAGTACTTC. Protein product: CASRRQDFRYEQYF.

The chain joins TRBV30 to TRBJ2-7; TRBD1 is a possible D gene (6 bases). V was cut by 2 bases and J by 1 base, with 15 bases left in between. There are 15 residues in the CDR3. Germline-derived CDR1 and CDR2 are GTSNPN and SVGIG (reference sequence). The CDR3 bases are TGTGCCTGGAGTATAGAAGCAGGGGAATCCTACGAGCAGTACTTC. Residues: CAWSIEAGESYEQYF. Full variable domain (missing parts from reference TRBV30 and TRBJ2-7): SQTIHQWPATLVQPVGSPLSLECTVEGTSNPNLYWYRQAAGRGLQLLFYSVGIGQISSEVPQNLSASRPQDRQFILSSKKLLLSDSGFYLCAWSIEAGESYEQYFGPGTRLTVT.

The chain links TRBV27 to TRBJ2-7; weak D call: TRBD2 (5 bases). The CDR3 consists of 14 residues. The germline CDR1 and CDR2 sequences are MNHEY and SMNVEV (reference sequence). V was trimmed by 2 bases and J by 6 bases, leaving 14 bases between them. The CDR3: CASSLESAGVEQYF. The CDR3 DNA sequence: TGTGCCAGCAGTTTAGAGAGTGCCGGGGTCGAGCAGTACTTC.

This chain joins TRBV27 and TRBJ2-1, with a tentative D call TRBD1 (5 bases). CDR3 length: 13 residues. V was cut by 3 bases and J by 4 bases, with 7 bases left in between. CDR1 is MNHEY, CDR2 SMNVEV, per germline (reference sequence). CDR3 amino acids: CASSFPGYNEQFF. In nucleotides, the CDR3 is TGTGCCAGCAGTTTCCCAGGGTACAATGAGCAGTTCTTC.

The V gene is TRBV5-1, the J gene TRBJ1-2, with a tentative D call TRBD1 (6 bases). Deletions cut 4 bases from V and 6 bases from J, with 19 bases between. The CDR3 sequence is 15 residues long. Germline V gives CDR1 SGHRS, CDR2 YFSETQ. CDR3 nucleotides: TGCGCCAGCAGCAGCCGGGACCCAACAGGGCATGGCTACACCTTC. The encoded protein is CASSSRDPTGHGYTF.

The count of this clone is one. This rearrangement joins TRBV27 to TRBJ2-5; TRBD2 matches at 10 bases. The germline gives CDR1 MNHEY, CDR2 SMNVEV (reference sequence). V lost 8 bases, J lost 0 bases, and 6 bases stayed unmatched. This CDR3 spans 15 amino acids. CDR3 nucleotides: TGTGCCAGCGGGGGACTAGCGTCGTACCAAGAGACCCAGTACTTC. As protein: CASGGLASYQETQYF.

This clone is a singleton in its sample. The chain is built from TRBV13 and TRBJ2-2; 9 nucleotides align to TRBD2. In germline, CDR1 is PRHDT, CDR2 FYEKMQ (reference sequence). The CDR3 runs 17 residues. V lost 3 bases and J lost 1; bases outside the gene matches: 6. The DNA for the CDR3 is TGTGCCAGCAGCTTCACAGCGGGGGGCAAGAACACCGGGGAGCTGTTTTTT. Translating it yields CASSFTAGGKNTGELFF.

J is TRBJ2-1 and V is TRBV30; 10 bases agree with TRBD2. The ends lost 4 bases at V and 6 bases at J; junction bases unmatched: 6. Germline assignment: CDR1 GTSNPN and CDR2 SVGIG (reference sequence). The length of the CDR3 is 14 residues. This chain's CDR3 is CAWNRAGGRNEQFF. CDR3 coding DNA: TGTGCCTGGAATAGAGCGGGGGGGCGCAATGAGCAGTTCTTC.

The rearrangement joins TRBV9 to TRBJ1-2, with D tentatively TRBD1 (6 bases). The CDR3 has 17 residues. CDR1 is SGDLS, CDR2 YYNGEE, per germline. Trimming removed 2 bases at V and 0 bases at J, with 17 bases between. In DNA, the CDR3 is TGTGCCAGCAGCGTGTTCGGGGGGCCGTTAGCTAACTATGGCTACACCTTC. Its protein is CASSVFGGPLANYGYTF.

This chain connects TRBV27 to TRBJ2-7; TRBD2 matches 9 bases. Germline V gene sequence: CDR1 MNHEY, CDR2 SMNVEV (reference sequence). Unmatched junction bases numbered 10, after V lost 0 bases and J lost 4 bases. This CDR3 has 17 residues. CDR3 sequence: CASSLSGLAGNFYEQYF. The CDR3 coding sequence is TGTGCCAGCAGTTTATCTGGGCTAGCGGGGAATTTTTACGAGCAGTACTTC.

The J gene is TRBJ2-1, the V gene TRBV10-1, with 8 nucleotides matching TRBD1. CDR1 and CDR2 from the germline V gene are WNHNN and SYGVQD (reference sequence). The CDR3 extends over 12 amino acids. With 6 bases clipped from V and 9 bases from J, the junction kept 4 bases outside the gene matches. The CDR3 is CASSPGGVEQFF. In nucleotides, the CDR3 is TGCGCCAGCAGCCCAGGGGGCGTTGAGCAGTTCTTC.

The chain combines TRBV6-5 with TRBJ1-4; 9 positions agree with TRBD1. This CDR3 region has 13 residues. Per the germline V gene, CDR1 is MNHEY and CDR2 is SVGAGI. The V gene end was trimmed by 6 bases and the J gene end by 12 bases; junction bases not matched to a gene: 8. CDR3 residues: CASRGTGYGELFF. The CDR3 coding sequence is TGTGCCAGCAGAGGGACAGGGTATGGGGAACTGTTTTTT.

V and J are TRBV9 and TRBJ2-3; 9 positions agree with TRBD2. CDR3 size: 16 residues. Trimming took 2 bases from V and 1 from J; bases not matched to a gene: 5. Germline V gene lookup returns CDR1 SGDLS and CDR2 YYNGEE. The CDR3 spells CASSVAGGGGTDTQYF. DNA of the CDR3: TGTGCCAGCAGCGTCGCGGGAGGGGGCGGCACAGATACGCAGTATTTT.

The chain carries TRBV15 and TRBJ2-1, with 8 bases aligning to TRBD2. Unmatched junction bases numbered 10, after V lost 6 bases and J lost 9 bases. The CDR3 covers 14 residues. Germline loops: CDR1 LNHNV, CDR2 YYDKDF (reference sequence). In nucleotides, the CDR3 is TGTGCCACCAGGGCGGCTAGCGGGTTTAGTGAGCAGTTCTTC. This codes for CATRAASGFSEQFF.

CDR3 residues: CAISQGLEKVHEQYF. Here the CDR3 DNA reads TGTGCCATCAGCCAGGGACTAGAGAAAGTCCACGAGCAGTACTTC. This chain connects TRBV10-3 to TRBJ2-7; 8 bases match TRBD2. Germline loops: CDR1 ENHRY, CDR2 SYGVKD. CDR3 length equals 15 residues. The ends lost 6 bases at V and 5 bases at J; junction bases unmatched: 12.